This record looks at one T cell receptor (beta chain) sequence and its context. Its antigen is unknown. The sample holds no much larger clone one base away, and base qualities are not on file. TCRbeta CDR3 regions were amplified from genomic DNA by means of the immunoSEQ Assay, a bias-controlled multiplex PCR. Under the source paper's analysis protocol: Nucleated cell counts per sample were estimated from amplification of reference gene primers within the assay. Sequence reads were collapsed and filtered to measure the absolute abundance of every unique TCRbeta CDR3 rearrangement. For each sample, productive Simpson clonality was calculated as the square root of Simpson's diversity index over productive rearrangements. TCRdb holds this immuneACCESS table with in-frame rearrangements only. Some clones are missing; in checked studies, unresolved V genes explain under half, and the rest has no known cause. The DNA was the basis for D and trimming; V, J and clone size are from that table. The sample has a few hundred thousand clones on record, 70% to 90% of them singletons. The ten biggest clones cover approximately 4.1% of the sample.

These data belong to a study of blood T cell repertoires in COVID-19 (TCRdb year 2020). In the study overall: Collaborator samples came from the United States, Italy and Spain and covered acute and convalescent phases of COVID-19. The samples were drawn from two sources: the first 160 participants of the ongoing ImmuneRACE study, and approximately 1,300 subjects contributed by 6 global collaborators. Deeply sampled blood TCRbeta repertoires from subjects exposed to, actively infected with, or recovered from COVID-19 were included in the dataset. HLA class I and class II types, where available, came from metadata supplied by the sample provider rather than from assay-based typing. The material from the prospective study consisted of cDNA or gDNA derived from T cells, B-cell-depleted T cells, or PBMCs. A freely available public database, intended as a resource for researchers studying the immune response to SARS-CoV-2, is where the repertoires were released. Sample metadata almost always included a de-identified subject ID, COVID-19 status, age in years and sex. Overall results and qualifications from the work: The quantity of clinical and demographic metadata differed by source and by participant and was supplied without curation.

Relative to germline, V is missing 4 bases and J is missing 0 bases, with 7 bases of the junction outside any gene match. The CDR3 holds 16 amino acids from the cysteine to the phenylalanine. Only the CDR3 region is kept as DNA, spanning 48 bases read in frame from base 1. Sequences SGHRS (CDR1) and YFSETQ (CDR2) are obtained from the germline V gene. Whole blood was collected in K2EDTA tubes by collaborating institutions according to the institutions' own protocols. Collaborator samples were shipped for TCRbeta analysis as frozen whole blood, isolated PBMCs, or DNA extracted from either sample type.

Rearrangement joined TRBV5-1 to TRBJ1-3, with TRBD1 matching 7 junction bases. Sample: peripheral blood. The receptor was derived from a woman aged 45-65 years with active or convalescent COVID-19. The CDR3 region reads CASSAQGEGSGNTIYF. The sequenced DNA: TGCGCCAGCAGCGCGCAGGGGGAAGGCTCTGGAAACACCATATATTTT.